This is a list of T cell receptor beta chains from one sample in a study of shared clonotypes between healthy human individuals. Sequencing was performed with immunoSEQ multiplex PCR; in TCRdb, only in-frame clones are kept and a portion is missing. This table holds approximately 2,300,000 clones, 80% to 95% found once. Sequenced sample: naive CD4+ T cells from PBMCs. The receptors derive from a man younger than 30 in good health. Some clones in this sample may be carry-over from other donors' samples. CDR3s include the opening cysteine and the closing phenylalanine or tryptophan. Fields, in order: CDR3 length, J gene, V gene, D gene, clone size, CDR3 protein, CDR3 DNA. A D gene is named only where the DNA matches it firmly. Clone size is shown for a subset of rows, as once, few, many or a class of expanded clone.

len: 16
j_gene: TRBJ2-4
v_gene: TRBV28
d_gene: NA
abundance: NA
CDR3aa: CASSIKWGGAKNIQYF
CDR3nt: TGTGCCAGCAGTATAAAGTGGGGAGGTGCGAAAAACATTCAGTACTTC

len: 14
j_gene: TRBJ1-2
v_gene: TRBV5-4
d_gene: TRBD1
abundance: NA
CDR3aa: CASSSKQGDYGYTF
CDR3nt: TGTGCCAGCAGCTCCAAACAGGGGGACTATGGCTACACCTTC

len: 15
j_gene: TRBJ1-2
v_gene: TRBV7-6
d_gene: TRBD1
abundance: NA
CDR3aa: CASSLGGQGFYGYTF
CDR3nt: TGTGCCAGCAGCCTAGGGGGACAGGGTTTCTATGGCTACACCTTC

len: 16
j_gene: TRBJ2-2
v_gene: TRBV5-1
d_gene: NA
abundance: NA
CDR3aa: CASSLEVRGGAGELFF
CDR3nt: TGCGCCAGCAGCTTGGAGGTCCGGGGAGGTGCCGGGGAGCTGTTTTTT

len: 15
j_gene: TRBJ1-2
v_gene: TRBV7-8
d_gene: NA
abundance: few
CDR3aa: CASSSEYPPPYGYTF
CDR3nt: TGTGCCAGCAGCTCCGAATATCCTCCCCCGTATGGCTACACCTTC

len: 16
j_gene: TRBJ1-2
v_gene: TRBV6-5
d_gene: NA
abundance: NA
CDR3aa: CASSYKAGASGYGYTF
CDR3nt: TGTGCCAGCAGTTACAAGGCAGGGGCGAGCGGCTATGGCTACACCTTC

len: 18
j_gene: TRBJ2-2
v_gene: TRBV10-1
d_gene: TRBD2
abundance: NA
CDR3aa: CASSESLLASGSPGELFF
CDR3nt: TGCGCCAGCAGTGAGTCGCTTCTCGCTAGCGGGAGCCCCGGGGAGCTGTTTTTT

len: 16
j_gene: TRBJ2-5
v_gene: TRBV7-3
d_gene: TRBD1
abundance: NA
CDR3aa: CASSPRTGGAGETQYF
CDR3nt: TGTGCCAGCAGCCCTCGGACAGGGGGCGCCGGAGAGACCCAGTACTTC

len: 12
j_gene: TRBJ2-1
v_gene: TRBV29-1
d_gene: NA
abundance: once
CDR3aa: CSAHSGYNEQFF
CDR3nt: TGCAGCGCCCATAGCGGCTACAATGAGCAGTTCTTC

len: 15
j_gene: TRBJ2-1
v_gene: TRBV18
d_gene: NA
abundance: NA
CDR3aa: CASSPSGIPYNEQFF
CDR3nt: TGTGCCAGCTCACCTTCAGGGATCCCTTACAATGAGCAGTTCTTC

len: 15
j_gene: TRBJ1-1
v_gene: TRBV6-5
d_gene: TRBD1
abundance: NA
CDR3aa: CASRPTGASGWKAFF
CDR3nt: TGTGCCAGCAGACCAACAGGGGCGAGTGGGTGGAAAGCTTTCTTT

len: 13
j_gene: TRBJ2-7
v_gene: TRBV11-1
d_gene: TRBD1
abundance: NA
CDR3aa: CASSWDRSYEQYF
CDR3nt: TGTGCCAGCAGCTGGGACAGGTCCTACGAGCAGTACTTC

len: 15
j_gene: TRBJ1-5
v_gene: TRBV4-1
d_gene: NA
abundance: NA
CDR3aa: CASSHEGRGNQPQHF
CDR3nt: TGCGCCAGCAGCCACGAGGGTCGGGGCAATCAGCCCCAGCATTTT

len: 16
j_gene: TRBJ2-3
v_gene: TRBV7-9
d_gene: TRBD1
abundance: NA
CDR3aa: CASSARDRVGGDTQYF
CDR3nt: TGTGCCAGCAGCGCCCGGGACAGGGTAGGAGGCGATACGCAGTATTTT

len: 18
j_gene: TRBJ1-1
v_gene: TRBV6-8
d_gene: NA
abundance: NA
CDR3aa: CASSAPRTGPLGNTEAFF
CDR3nt: TGTGCCAGCAGTGCACCCCGAACAGGACCCCTTGGGAACACTGAAGCTTTCTTT

len: 13
j_gene: TRBJ2-1
v_gene: TRBV30
d_gene: NA
abundance: NA
CDR3aa: CAWGTGGGFEQFF
CDR3nt: TGTGCCTGGGGTACTGGAGGAGGGTTTGAGCAGTTCTTC

len: 17
j_gene: TRBJ2-4
v_gene: TRBV19
d_gene: NA
abundance: NA
CDR3aa: CASSTRDSNLAKNIQYF
CDR3nt: TGTGCCAGTAGTACTCGCGACAGCAACCTAGCCAAAAACATTCAGTACTTC

len: 15
j_gene: TRBJ1-5
v_gene: TRBV19
d_gene: NA
abundance: NA
CDR3aa: CASRDPQGSHQPQHF
CDR3nt: TGTGCCAGTAGAGACCCGCAGGGTAGCCATCAGCCCCAGCATTTT

len: 14
j_gene: TRBJ2-3
v_gene: TRBV11-2
d_gene: TRBD1
abundance: NA
CDR3aa: CASRPTGSLDTQYF
CDR3nt: TGTGCCAGCAGGCCGACAGGGTCGCTGGATACGCAGTATTTT

len: 15
j_gene: TRBJ1-2
v_gene: TRBV5-4
d_gene: NA
abundance: few
CDR3aa: CASSLAGGKDYGYTF
CDR3nt: TGTGCCAGCAGCTTGGCCGGAGGGAAGGACTATGGCTACACCTTC

len: 14
j_gene: TRBJ2-7
v_gene: TRBV5-1
d_gene: TRBD1
abundance: NA
CDR3aa: CASSFKDRSYEQYF
CDR3nt: TGCGCCAGCAGCTTTAAGGACAGGTCCTACGAGCAGTACTTC

len: 14
j_gene: TRBJ1-5
v_gene: TRBV30
d_gene: NA
abundance: NA
CDR3aa: CAWSSSALGQPQHF
CDR3nt: TGTGCCTGGAGTTCTTCGGCTCTAGGTCAGCCCCAGCATTTT